This record covers a single TCR beta chain. Antigen: not known. This CDR3 comprises 13 residues. V lost 1 base to trimming and J lost 11 bases, with 15 bases between them. From germline, CDR1 is SNHLY and CDR2 FYNNEI. Using immunoSEQ multiplex PCR, the repertoire was profiled, and TCRdb retains in-frame clones only, with some absent. The table lists 150,000 to 200,000 clones, about 87% of them singletons, with about 11% in the top ten. The data stem from a study of radiation and T cells in renal cell carcinoma. Study-level points and caveats: From baseline, blood top tumor clonotypes peaked at 2 weeks post-radiation. No pretreatment tumor biopsies were available for baseline clonotypes.

Documented time point: blood 4 weeks post-SBRT, at nephrectomy. Treatment in this sample: 15 Gy SBRT to primary tumor, nephrectomy 4 weeks later. The specimen was blood, collected from a patient whose treatment included radiotherapy and nephrectomy. The sequence was collected from a woman in her 50s with renal cell carcinoma. The J gene is TRBJ2-7, the V gene TRBV2; D remains ambiguous. CDR3 sequence: CASSEDVPVAEYF. For the CDR3, the DNA is TGTGCCAGCAGTGAAGACGTGCCAGTCGCGGAGTACTTC. Full variable domain (outside the CDR3, taken from reference TRBV2 and TRBJ2-7): EPEVTQTPSHQVTQMGQEVILRCVPISNHLYFYWYRQILGQKVEFLVSFYNNEISEKSEIFDDQFSVERPDGSNFTLKIRSTKLEDSAMYFCASSEDVPVAEYFGPGTRLTVT.